The clone carrying this T cell receptor (beta chain) was recorded at least ten times. This sample was taken from a study of early T cells in non-severe SARS-CoV-2 infection. TCRdb re-derived calls from the 5' RACE reads in MiXCR, one entry per CDR3 protein. The sample carries about 30,000 distinct CDR3 sequences, around 6% recorded once. V was clipped by 2 bases and J by 4 bases, with 15 bases between them. Germline V gene data show CDR1 as MDHEN and CDR2 as SYDVKM. The CDR3 has 17 residues. The sequencing sample was made of whole blood. This receptor was identified in an adult who was a healthcare worker with PCR-confirmed SARS-CoV-2 infection or an uninfected control (not recorded which). The V call is TRBV28, the J call TRBJ2-6; a weak D match, TRBD1 (6 bases). DNA for the CDR3: TGTGCCAGCAGTTTAGTTAGTTGGGGGACAGGGGCCAACGTCCTGACTTTC. This sequence encodes CASSLVSWGTGANVLTF. The entire variable domain, with the rest obtained from reference TRBV28 and TRBJ2-6, is as follows: DVKVTQSSRYLVKRTGEKVFLECVQDMDHENMFWYRQDPGLGLRLIYFSYDVKMKEKGDIPEGYSVSREKKERFSLILESASTNQTSMYLCASSLVSWGTGANVLTFGAGSRLTVL.